The clone carrying this T cell receptor (beta chain) appeared a few times. Its antigen is not known. V lost 7 bases, J lost 1 base, and 19 bases lay in between. The germline gives CDR1 DFQATT, CDR2 SNEGSKA (reference sequence). This CDR3 contains 15 residues. This sample was taken from a study of T-cell memory formation after mild COVID-19. Study-wide findings and caveats: Contracting clones, day 15 to 85, had balanced CD4/CD8, and later expanders favored CD4+. Of the contracting clones, CD4+ ones lay mainly in CM and EM, and CD8+ ones in EMRA.

5'RACE with constant-segment primers yielded barcoded, UMI-tagged TCR alpha and TCR beta cDNA libraries. From the 5' RACE reads, TCRdb called clonotypes with MiXCR, one entry per CDR3 protein. This sample has approximately 210,000 distinct CDR3 sequences, with about 10% found just once. Sequencing was done on a sample of PBMCs or a T cell subset sorted from them (not recorded which). This sequence joins TRBV20-1 and TRBJ1-1, with D perhaps TRBD1 (5 bases). The source of this sequence is a man in his late teens or twenties who had mild COVID-19 (a few samples of this study predate the infection). Cell type and time point are not known. CDR3 sequence (DNA): TGCAGTGTTGATCCCCCGCCAGGGTGGAACACTGAAGCTTTCTTT. Residues: CSVDPPPGWNTEAFF.